The sample holds many counts of the clone carrying this T cell receptor (beta chain). Construction of the TCR beta libraries employed iRepertoire HTBI primers in conjunction with Arm-PCR of CDR3 regions. Original methodology: From all samples, identification returned 12 to 15 TRBJ and about 60 TRBV segments. MiXCR, run by TCRdb on the multiplex PCR reads, gives a single entry per CDR3 protein. Here the V and J calls rest on TCRdb's processing, not on the authors' analysis. The sample lists about 530,000 distinct CDR3 sequences, roughly 15% occurring once. This CDR3 comprises 16 residues. The ends were cut back, 1 base at V and 2 bases at J, with 13 bases in the middle. Germline loops: CDR1 SGHAT, CDR2 FQNNGV. The source of the sample is a study of regulatory T cells in long-lasting Graves disease. Time point here: newly diagnosed GD, antithyroid drugs for less than 3 months. Preparation of the TCR library used RNA extracted from PBMCs.

The same sample was also studied in work on T cells in Graves' hyperthyroidism and ophthalmopathy.

The source material was peripheral blood mononuclear cells (PBMCs), sampled at new diagnosis, from a patient treated with antithyroid drugs. The sequence was collected from a woman aged 35-65 years with Graves disease. This chain uses TRBV11-2 with TRBJ2-3; a weak D match, TRBD2 (7 bases). The DNA for the CDR3 is TGTGCCAGCAGCTTAGGCGGGGGCAGACTCACAGATACGCAGTATTTT. Protein product: CASSLGGGRLTDTQYF.